The 11 T cell receptor beta chains below all came from one sample that was sequenced in a study of shared clonotypes between healthy human individuals (TCRdb year 2020). The library relied on the immunoSEQ multiplex PCR assay. TCRdb stores this immuneACCESS table with in-frame sequences only. Part of the clones is absent; in the studies checked, under half of the shortfall reflects unresolved V genes, and no reason is known for the rest. This sample gives hundreds of thousands of clones in total; roughly 97% of them show up just once. Around 0.06% of the sample comes from the top ten. Material: naive CD4+ T cells sorted from blood. Taken with the paper, the label for cell subset or site translates to: CD45RA+ positively selected. Receptors were obtained from a woman aged 30 to 39 in good health.

The chain uses TRBV7-6 and TRBJ2-2; TRBD1 aligns across 8 bases. The V and J ends lost 6 bases and 7 bases, in that order; junction bases with no gene match: 10. Germline loops: CDR1 SGHVS, CDR2 FNYEAQ. This CDR3 contains 15 residues. The CDR3 DNA reads TGTGCCAGCAGACAAATCAGGGGGCAGAACGGGGAGCTGTTTTTT. Its protein product is CASRQIRGQNGELFF.

The gene calls are TRBV7-9 and TRBJ1-3; 9 bases are shared with TRBD1. V gave up 4 bases and J gave up 11 bases; unmatched junction bases: 6. From germline, CDR1 is SEHNR and CDR2 FQNEAQ (reference sequence). The length of the CDR3 is 13 residues. The DNA for the CDR3 is TGTGCCAGCAGCTACGCCACAGGGGGCCCCATATATTTT. Its protein product is CASSYATGGPIYF.

This chain joins TRBV29-1 and TRBJ1-1; 9 bases match TRBD1. Trimming took 7 bases from V and 4 from J; bases not matched to a gene: 4. Germline-derived CDR1 and CDR2 are SQVTM and ANQGSEA. The CDR3 covers 12 residues. In DNA, the CDR3 is TGCAGCGGGAGGGGACAGGGCACTGAAGCTTTCTTT. As protein: CSGRGQGTEAFF.

The table lists this clone with a count of one. The chain carries TRBV28 and TRBJ1-4; D remains ambiguous. This CDR3 region has 15 residues. Trimming pared 3 bases from V and 2 bases from J, leaving 10 bases between. CDR1 is MDHEN, CDR2 SYDVKM, per germline. This chain's CDR3 is CASSLAEYTNEKLFF. The CDR3 region has the DNA TGTGCCAGCAGTTTGGCAGAATACACTAATGAAAAACTGTTTTTT.

Here the CDR3 DNA reads TGTGCCAGCAGTGGGACTAGCGGGAATGTAATGGGAGAGACCCAGTACTTC. Protein sequence: CASSGTSGNVMGETQYF. The J gene is TRBJ2-5, the V gene TRBV2; 12 bases align to TRBD2. Per the germline V gene, CDR1 is SNHLY and CDR2 is FYNNEI. The V and J ends lost 4 bases and 4 bases, in that order; junction bases with no gene match: 10. The CDR3 covers 17 residues.

This clone was detected once. The rearrangement uses TRBV28 and TRBJ2-4; 8 bases line up with TRBD1. Germline V lookup: CDR1 MDHEN, CDR2 SYDVKM. The CDR3 is 17 amino acids. Trimming at V came to 1 base and at J to 0 bases, leaving 5 bases not matched to a gene. The CDR3 is CASSLSTGGLAKNIQYF. The CDR3 DNA sequence: TGTGCCAGCAGTTTATCAACAGGGGGGCTAGCCAAAAACATTCAGTACTTC.

The chain has TRBV4-1 and TRBJ1-4, with D tentatively TRBD1 (6 bases). CDR3 length: 16 amino acids. Per germline, CDR1 MGHRA and CDR2 YSYEKL. V was shortened by 4 bases and J by 0 bases, with 12 bases between the two germline ends. The CDR3 region has the DNA TGCGCCAGCAGCCCGATAGGGGACACAACTAATGAAAAACTGTTTTTT. This sequence encodes CASSPIGDTTNEKLFF.

CDR3 DNA sequence: TGTGCCAGCAGTTTATCCCCCCCTAGCGGAACTAGCACAGATACGCAGTATTTT. It is translated as CASSLSPPSGTSTDTQYF. The chain joins TRBV27 to TRBJ2-3; 7 nucleotides agree with TRBD2. J gave up 0 bases and V 0 bases, and 9 bases lay outside the gene matches. Germline CDR1 reads MNHEY; CDR2 reads SMNVEV (reference sequence). This CDR3 has 18 residues.

The CDR3, as DNA: TGCGCCAGCAGCCAAGATCAGGCCCGGGGGGGAGGCTATGGCTACACCTTC. This codes for CASSQDQARGGGYGYTF. The genes are TRBV4-1 and TRBJ1-2, with TRBD1 as a possible D gene (5 bases). CDR3 length: 17 residues. Trimming shortened V by 0 bases and J by 4 bases, and 18 bases separated the two germline ends. Germline loops: CDR1 MGHRA, CDR2 YSYEKL.

J is TRBJ1-5 and V is TRBV2, with TRBD1 matching 9 bases. The ends lost 8 bases at V and 5 bases at J; junction bases unmatched: 4. CDR1 SNHLY and CDR2 FYNNEI come from the germline V gene. The CDR3 is made up of 13 amino acids. The CDR3 DNA reads as TGTGCCAGCGGGGACAGGGTCCATCAGCCCCAGCATTTT. It yields the protein CASGDRVHQPQHF.

The rearrangement joins TRBV5-1 to TRBJ2-7; 11 bases agree with TRBD2. V shed 3 bases, J shed 2 bases, and the junction held 10 bases outside the gene matches. The V gene's germline CDR1 is SGHRS and CDR2 YFSETQ. CDR3 length: 17 residues. The CDR3 loop reads CASSYTPGTSGTYEQYF. The CDR3 nucleotides read TGCGCCAGCAGCTATACCCCCGGGACTAGCGGTACCTACGAGCAGTACTTC.